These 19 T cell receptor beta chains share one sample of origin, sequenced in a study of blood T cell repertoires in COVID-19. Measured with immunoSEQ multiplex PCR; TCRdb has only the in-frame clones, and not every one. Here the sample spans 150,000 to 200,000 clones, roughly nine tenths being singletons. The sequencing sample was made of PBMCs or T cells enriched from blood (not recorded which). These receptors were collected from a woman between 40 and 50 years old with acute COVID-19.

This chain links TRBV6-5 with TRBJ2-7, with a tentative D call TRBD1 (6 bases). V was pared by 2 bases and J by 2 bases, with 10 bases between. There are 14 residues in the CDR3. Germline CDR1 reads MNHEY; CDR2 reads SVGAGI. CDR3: CASSYEQGAYEQYF. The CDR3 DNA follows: TGTGCCAGCAGTTACGAACAGGGAGCCTACGAGCAGTACTTC.

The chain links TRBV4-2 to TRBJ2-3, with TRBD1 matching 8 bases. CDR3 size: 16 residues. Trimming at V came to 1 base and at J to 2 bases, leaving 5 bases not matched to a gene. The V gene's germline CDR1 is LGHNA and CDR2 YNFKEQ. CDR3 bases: TGTGCCAGCAGCCAAGCTCGACAGGGGTACACAGATACGCAGTATTTT. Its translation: CASSQARQGYTDTQYF.

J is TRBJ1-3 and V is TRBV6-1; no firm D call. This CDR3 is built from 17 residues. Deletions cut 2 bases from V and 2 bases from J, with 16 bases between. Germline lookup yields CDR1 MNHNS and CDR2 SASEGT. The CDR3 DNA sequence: TGTGCCAGCAGTGAATACGGGTTTAGGAGAACTGGAAACACCATATATTTT. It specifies CASSEYGFRRTGNTIYF.

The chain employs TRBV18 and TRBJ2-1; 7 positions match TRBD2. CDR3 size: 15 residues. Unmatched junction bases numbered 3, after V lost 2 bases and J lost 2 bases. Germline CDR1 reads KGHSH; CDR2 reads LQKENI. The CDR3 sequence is CASSPSGGAYNEQFF. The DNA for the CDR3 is TGTGCCAGCTCACCAAGTGGGGGGGCCTACAATGAGCAGTTCTTC.

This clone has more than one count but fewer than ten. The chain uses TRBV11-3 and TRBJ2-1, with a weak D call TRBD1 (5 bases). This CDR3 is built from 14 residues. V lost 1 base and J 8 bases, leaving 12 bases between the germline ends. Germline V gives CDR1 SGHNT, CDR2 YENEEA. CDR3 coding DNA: TGTGCCAGCAGCTTAGGCAGGGTCAACGATGAGCAGTTCTTC. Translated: CASSLGRVNDEQFF.

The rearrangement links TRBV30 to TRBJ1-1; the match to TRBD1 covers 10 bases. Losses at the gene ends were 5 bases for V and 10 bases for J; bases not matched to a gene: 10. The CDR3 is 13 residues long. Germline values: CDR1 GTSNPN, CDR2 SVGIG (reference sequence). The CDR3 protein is CAWASGTGERAFF. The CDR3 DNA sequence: TGTGCCTGGGCTTCCGGGACAGGGGAACGAGCTTTCTTT.

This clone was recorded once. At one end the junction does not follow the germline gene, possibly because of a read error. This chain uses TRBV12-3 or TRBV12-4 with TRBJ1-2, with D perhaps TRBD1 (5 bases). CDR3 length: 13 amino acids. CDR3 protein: CASSFEERGLRSF. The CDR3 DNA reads TGTGCCAGCAGTTTTGAAGAGAGGGGACTACGGTCCTTC.

CDR3 sequence: CASSSERGRTDTQYF. The CDR3 DNA follows: TGTGCCAGCAGTTCAGAGCGGGGCCGCACAGATACGCAGTATTTT. The chain carries TRBV28 and TRBJ2-3, with 7 bases that match TRBD2. CDR3 length: 15 amino acids. Germline trimming cut 4 bases from V and 1 base from J; bases unmatched to any gene: 5. The germline V gene has CDR1 MDHEN and CDR2 SYDVKM.

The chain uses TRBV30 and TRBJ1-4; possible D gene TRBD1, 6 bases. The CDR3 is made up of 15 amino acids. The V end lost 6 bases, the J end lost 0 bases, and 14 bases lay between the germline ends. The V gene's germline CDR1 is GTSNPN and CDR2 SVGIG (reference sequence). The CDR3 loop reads CACTTGRATNEKLFF. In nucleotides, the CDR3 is TGTGCCTGTACGACAGGTCGTGCAACTAATGAAAAACTGTTTTTT.

CDR3 sequence: CASSGQSSYNEQFF. As DNA, the CDR3 is TGTGCCAGCAGTGGACAAAGCTCCTACAATGAGCAGTTCTTC. The chain carries TRBV25-1 and TRBJ2-1; D is undetermined. The CDR3 is 14 residues long. Germline loops: CDR1 MGHDK, CDR2 SYGVNS. V lost 4 bases, J lost 0 bases, and 7 bases lay in between.

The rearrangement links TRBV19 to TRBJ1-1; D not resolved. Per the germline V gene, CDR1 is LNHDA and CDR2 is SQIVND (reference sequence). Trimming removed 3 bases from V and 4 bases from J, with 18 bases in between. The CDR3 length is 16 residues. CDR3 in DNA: TGTGCCAGTAGTATGGGGTACGGGTCCCGGGGCACTGAAGCTTTCTTT. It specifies CASSMGYGSRGTEAFF. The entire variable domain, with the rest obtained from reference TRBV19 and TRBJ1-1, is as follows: DGGITQSPKYLFRKEGQNVTLSCEQNLNHDAMYWYRQDPGQGLRLIYYSQIVNDFQKGDIAEGYSVSREKKESFPLTVTSAQKNPTAFYLCASSMGYGSRGTEAFFGQGTRLTVV.

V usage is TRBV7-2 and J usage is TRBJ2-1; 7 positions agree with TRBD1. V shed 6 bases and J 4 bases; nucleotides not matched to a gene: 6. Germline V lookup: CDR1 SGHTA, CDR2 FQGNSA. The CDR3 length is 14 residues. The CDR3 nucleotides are TGTGCCAGCAGACCGGGACAGCTGTACAATGAGCAGTTCTTC. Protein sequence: CASRPGQLYNEQFF.

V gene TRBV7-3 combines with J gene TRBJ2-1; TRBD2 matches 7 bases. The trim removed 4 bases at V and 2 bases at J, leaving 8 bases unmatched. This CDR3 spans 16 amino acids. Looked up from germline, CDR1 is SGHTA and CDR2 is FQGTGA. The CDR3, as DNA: TGTGCCAGCAGCTCTTGGGTGCGGGAGACCTACAATGAGCAGTTCTTC. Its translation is CASSSWVRETYNEQFF.

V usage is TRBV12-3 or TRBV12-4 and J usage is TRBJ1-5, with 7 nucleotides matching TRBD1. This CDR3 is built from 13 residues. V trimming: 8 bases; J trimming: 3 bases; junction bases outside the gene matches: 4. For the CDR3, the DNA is TGTGCCAGCCGACAGGGTTTCAATCAGCCCCAGCATTTT. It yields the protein CASRQGFNQPQHF.

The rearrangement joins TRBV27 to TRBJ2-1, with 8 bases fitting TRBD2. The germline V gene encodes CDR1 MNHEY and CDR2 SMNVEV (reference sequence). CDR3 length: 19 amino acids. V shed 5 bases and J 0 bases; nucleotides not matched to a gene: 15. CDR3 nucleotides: TGTGCCAGCAGTAAAGGACTAGCCAATAGGTTTATCTCCTACAATGAGCAGTTCTTC. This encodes CASSKGLANRFISYNEQFF.

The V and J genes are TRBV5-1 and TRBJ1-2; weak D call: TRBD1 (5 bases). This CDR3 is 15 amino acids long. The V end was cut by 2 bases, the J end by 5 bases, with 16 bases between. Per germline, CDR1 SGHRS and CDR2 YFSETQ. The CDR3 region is CASSFPQAGGYGYTF. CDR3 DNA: TGCGCCAGCAGCTTCCCCCAGGCGGGGGGGTATGGCTACACCTTC.

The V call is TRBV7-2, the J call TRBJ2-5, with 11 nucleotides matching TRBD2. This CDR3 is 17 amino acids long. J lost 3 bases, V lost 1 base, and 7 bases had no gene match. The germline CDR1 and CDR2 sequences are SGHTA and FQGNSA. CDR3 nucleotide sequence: TGTGCCAGCAGCTTAGGTCTTGTGGGACTAGCGGAAGAGACCCAGTACTTC. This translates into CASSLGLVGLAEETQYF.

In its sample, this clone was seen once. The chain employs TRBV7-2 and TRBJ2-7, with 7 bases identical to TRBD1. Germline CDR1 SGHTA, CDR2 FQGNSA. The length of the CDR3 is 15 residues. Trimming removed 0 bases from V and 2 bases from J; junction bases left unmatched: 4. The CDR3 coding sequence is TGTGCCAGCAGCTTAGCGCGACAGGGTCCCTACGAGCAGTACTTC. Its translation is CASSLARQGPYEQYF.

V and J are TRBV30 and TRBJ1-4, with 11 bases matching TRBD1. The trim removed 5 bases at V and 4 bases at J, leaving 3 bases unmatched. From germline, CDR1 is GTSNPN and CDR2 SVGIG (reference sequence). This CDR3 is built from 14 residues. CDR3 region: CAWGQGAGNEKLFF. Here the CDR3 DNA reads TGTGCCTGGGGACAGGGGGCGGGTAATGAAAAACTGTTTTTT.